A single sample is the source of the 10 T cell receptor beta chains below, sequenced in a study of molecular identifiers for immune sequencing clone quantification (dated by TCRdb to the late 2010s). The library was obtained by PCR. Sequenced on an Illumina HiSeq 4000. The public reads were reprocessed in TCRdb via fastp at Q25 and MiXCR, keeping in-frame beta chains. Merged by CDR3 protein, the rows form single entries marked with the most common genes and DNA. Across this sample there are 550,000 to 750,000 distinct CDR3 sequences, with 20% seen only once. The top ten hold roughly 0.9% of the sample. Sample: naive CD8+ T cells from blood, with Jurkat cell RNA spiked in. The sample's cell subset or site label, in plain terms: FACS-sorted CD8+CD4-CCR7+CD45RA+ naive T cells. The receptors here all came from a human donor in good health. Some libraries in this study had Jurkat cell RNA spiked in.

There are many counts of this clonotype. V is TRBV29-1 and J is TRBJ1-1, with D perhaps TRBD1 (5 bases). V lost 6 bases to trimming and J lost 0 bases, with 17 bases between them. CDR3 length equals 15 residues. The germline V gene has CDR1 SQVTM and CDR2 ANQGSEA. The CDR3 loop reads CSVLQSQTVNTEAFF. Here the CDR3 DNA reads TGCAGCGTCCTACAATCCCAGACAGTGAACACTGAAGCTTTCTTT.

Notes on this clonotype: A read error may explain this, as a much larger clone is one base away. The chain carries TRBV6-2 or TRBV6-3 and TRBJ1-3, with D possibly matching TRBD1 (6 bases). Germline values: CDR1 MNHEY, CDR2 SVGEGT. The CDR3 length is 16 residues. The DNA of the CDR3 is TGTGCCAGCAAGACCTACTCCGGGACACGAGGAAAAACCATATATTTT. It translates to CASKTYSGTRGKTIYF.

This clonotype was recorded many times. The CDR3 spells CASSQDGGFTLDTEAFF. The CDR3 nucleotides read TGTGCCAGCAGCCAAGATGGAGGATTCACGTTGGACACTGAAGCTTTCTTT. The V gene is TRBV3-1, the J gene TRBJ1-1; D remains unclear. The CDR3 runs to 17 residues. Germline loops: CDR1 LGHDT, CDR2 YNNKEL (reference sequence). V was trimmed by 0 bases and J by 3 bases, leaving 17 bases between them. The variable domain in full, completed from reference TRBV3-1 and TRBJ1-1, reads DTAVSQTPKYLVTQMGNDKSIKCEQNLGHDTMYWYKQDSKKFLKIMFSYNNKELIINETVPNRFSPKSPDKAHLNLHINSLELGDSAVYFCASSQDGGFTLDTEAFFGQGTRLTVV.

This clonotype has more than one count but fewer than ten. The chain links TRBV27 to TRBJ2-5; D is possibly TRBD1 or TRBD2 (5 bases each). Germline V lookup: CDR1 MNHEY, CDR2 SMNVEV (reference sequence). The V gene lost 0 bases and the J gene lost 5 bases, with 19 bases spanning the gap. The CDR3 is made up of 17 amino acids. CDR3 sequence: CASSLSINLGEGETQYF. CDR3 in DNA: TGTGCCAGCAGTTTATCGATCAACCTAGGCGAGGGGGAGACCCAGTACTTC.

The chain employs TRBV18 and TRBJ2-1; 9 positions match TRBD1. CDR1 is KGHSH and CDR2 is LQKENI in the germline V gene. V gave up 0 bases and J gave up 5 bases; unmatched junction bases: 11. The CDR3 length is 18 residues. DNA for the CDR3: TGTGCCAGCTCACCACCAGAGGGACAGGGTGGTCCAAACAATGAGCAGTTCTTC. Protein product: CASSPPEGQGGPNNEQFF.

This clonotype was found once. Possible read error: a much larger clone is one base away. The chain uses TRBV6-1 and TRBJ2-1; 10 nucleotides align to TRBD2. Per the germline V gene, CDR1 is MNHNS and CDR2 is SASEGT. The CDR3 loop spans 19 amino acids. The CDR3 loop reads CASSEPVTSGFLSYTEQFF. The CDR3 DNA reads TGTGCCAGCAGTGAGCCCGTGACTAGCGGGTTTCTCTCCTACACTGAGCAGTTCTTC.

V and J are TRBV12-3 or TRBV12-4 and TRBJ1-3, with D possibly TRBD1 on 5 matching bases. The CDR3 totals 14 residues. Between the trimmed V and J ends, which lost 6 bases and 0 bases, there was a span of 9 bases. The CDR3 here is CASSRTSSGNTIYF. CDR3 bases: TGTGCCAGCAGCCGGACAAGCTCTGGAAACACCATATATTTT.

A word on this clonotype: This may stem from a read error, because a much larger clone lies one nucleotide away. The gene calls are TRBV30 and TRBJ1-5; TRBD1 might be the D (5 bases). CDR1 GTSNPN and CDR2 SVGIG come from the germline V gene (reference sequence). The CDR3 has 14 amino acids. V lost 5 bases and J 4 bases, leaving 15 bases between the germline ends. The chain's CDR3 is CAWRFGGTNQPQHF. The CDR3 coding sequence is TGTGCCTGGCGTTTCGGAGGGACGAATCAGCCCCAGCATTTT. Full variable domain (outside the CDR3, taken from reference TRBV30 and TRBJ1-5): SQTIHQWPATLVQPVGSPLSLECTVEGTSNPNLYWYRQAAGRGLQLLFYSVGIGQISSEVPQNLSASRPQDRQFILSSKKLLLSDSGFYLCAWRFGGTNQPQHFGDGTRLSIL.

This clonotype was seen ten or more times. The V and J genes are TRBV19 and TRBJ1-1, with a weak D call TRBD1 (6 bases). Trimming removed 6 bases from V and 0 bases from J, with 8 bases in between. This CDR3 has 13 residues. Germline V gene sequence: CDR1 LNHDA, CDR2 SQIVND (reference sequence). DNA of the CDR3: TGTGCCAGTAGAGGGGGGTTGAACACTGAAGCTTTCTTT. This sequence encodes CASRGGLNTEAFF.

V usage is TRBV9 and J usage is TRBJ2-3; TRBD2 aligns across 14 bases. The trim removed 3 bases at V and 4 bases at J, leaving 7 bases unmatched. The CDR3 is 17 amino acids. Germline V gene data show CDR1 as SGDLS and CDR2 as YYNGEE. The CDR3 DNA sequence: TGTGCCAGCAGCGACGAGACTAGCGGGGGGGTAGCAGATACGCAGTATTTT. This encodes CASSDETSGGVADTQYF.